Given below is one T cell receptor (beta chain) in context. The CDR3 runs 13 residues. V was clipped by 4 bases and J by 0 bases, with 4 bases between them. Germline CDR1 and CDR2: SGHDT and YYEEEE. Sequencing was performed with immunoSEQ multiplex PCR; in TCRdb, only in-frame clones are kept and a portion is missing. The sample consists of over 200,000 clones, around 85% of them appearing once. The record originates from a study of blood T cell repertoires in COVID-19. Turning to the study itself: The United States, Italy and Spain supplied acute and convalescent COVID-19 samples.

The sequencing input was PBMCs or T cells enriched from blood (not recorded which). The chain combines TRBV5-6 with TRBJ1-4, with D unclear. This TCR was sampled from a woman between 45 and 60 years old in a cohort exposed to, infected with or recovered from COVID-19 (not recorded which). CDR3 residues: CASSLSTNEKLFF. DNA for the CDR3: TGTGCCAGCAGCCTATCAACTAATGAAAAACTGTTTTTT.